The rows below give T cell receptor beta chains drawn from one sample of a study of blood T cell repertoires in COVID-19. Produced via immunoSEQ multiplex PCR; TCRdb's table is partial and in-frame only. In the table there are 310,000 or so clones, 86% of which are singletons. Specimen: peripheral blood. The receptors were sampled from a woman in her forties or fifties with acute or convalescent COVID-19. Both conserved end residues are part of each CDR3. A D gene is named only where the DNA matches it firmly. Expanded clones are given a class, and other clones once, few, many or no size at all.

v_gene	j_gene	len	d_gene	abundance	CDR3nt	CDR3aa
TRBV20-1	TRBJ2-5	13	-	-	TGCAGTGCTAGTCTCAGCGTGGGAGAGACCCAGTACTTC	CSASLSVGETQYF
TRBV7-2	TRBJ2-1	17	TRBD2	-	TGTGCCAGCAGCTTAAAGGCACCCGGGCTAGCGGGAGTTGAGCAGTTCTTC	CASSLKAPGLAGVEQFF
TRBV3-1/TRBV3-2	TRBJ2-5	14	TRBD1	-	TGTGCCAGCAGCCACGACAGGGTCGGTGAGACCCAGTACTTC	CASSHDRVGETQYF
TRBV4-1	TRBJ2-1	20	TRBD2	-	TGCGCCAGCAGCCAGAAATATCAGGGGACTAGCGGTACTCACTACAATGAGCAGTTCTTC	CASSQKYQGTSGTHYNEQFF
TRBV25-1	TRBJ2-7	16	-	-	TGTGCCAGCAGTGAATGGGCAGGGGAAGTCTCCTACGAGCAGTACTTC	CASSEWAGEVSYEQYF
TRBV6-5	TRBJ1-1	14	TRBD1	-	TGTGCCAGCCAAAACAGGGGGTTGAACACTGAAGCTTTCTTT	CASQNRGLNTEAFF
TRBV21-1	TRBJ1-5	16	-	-	TGTGCCAGCAGCATGGGCGCGGGGAATAGCAATCAGCCCCAGCATTTT	CASSMGAGNSNQPQHF
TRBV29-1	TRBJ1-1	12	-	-	TGCAGCGTTGAGCCGGGGAACACTGAAGCTTTCTTT	CSVEPGNTEAFF
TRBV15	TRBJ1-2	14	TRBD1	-	TGTGCCACCAGCAGAGCACCAACAGGGGAAGGCTACACCTTC	CATSRAPTGEGYTF
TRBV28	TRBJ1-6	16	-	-	TGTGCCAGCAGTTCGACGGAGACTTATAATAATTCACCCCTCCACTTT	CASSSTETYNNSPLHF
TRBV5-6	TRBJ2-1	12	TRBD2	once	TGTGCCAGCAGCTTGATTGGGACTAGCCTGTTCTTC	CASSLIGTSLFF
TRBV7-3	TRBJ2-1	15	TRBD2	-	TGTGCCAGCAGTCGACTAGCGGGACTCTACAATGAGCAGTTCTTC	CASSRLAGLYNEQFF
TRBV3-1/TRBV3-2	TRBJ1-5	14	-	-	TGTGCCAGCAGCCAGACTCAGACGAATCAGCCCCAGCATTTT	CASSQTQTNQPQHF
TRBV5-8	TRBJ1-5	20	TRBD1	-	TGTGCCAGCAGCTTCGTGCATACCATTTTCGACAGGGAGGACGGTCAGCCCCAGCATTTT	CASSFVHTIFDREDGQPQHF
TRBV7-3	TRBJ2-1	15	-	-	TGTGCCAGCAGCTTAAATTACCGAGTCCGAAATGAGCAGTTCTTC	CASSLNYRVRNEQFF
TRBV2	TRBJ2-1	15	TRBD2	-	TGTGCCAGCAGTGACTCTAGCGGGAAATTCTATGAGCAGTTCTTC	CASSDSSGKFYEQFF
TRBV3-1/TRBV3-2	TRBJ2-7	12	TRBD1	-	TGTGCCAGCAGCCCGACAGGGACCGAGCAGTACTTC	CASSPTGTEQYF
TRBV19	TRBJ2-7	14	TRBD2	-	TGTGCCAGTAGTATAGCGCGGGGGGCCTACGAGCAGTACTTC	CASSIARGAYEQYF
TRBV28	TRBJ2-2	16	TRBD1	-	TGTGCCAGCATCCCCAACCGGGACAGGACCACCGGGGAGCTGTTTTTT	CASIPNRDRTTGELFF
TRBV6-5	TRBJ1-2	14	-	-	TGTGCCAGCAGTTACAAACCGTCGGTATATGGCTACACCTTC	CASSYKPSVYGYTF
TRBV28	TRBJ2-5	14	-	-	TGTGCCAGCAGTTTGGGCCCGGCACGGGAGACCCAGTACTTC	CASSLGPARETQYF
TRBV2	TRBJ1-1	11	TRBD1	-	TGTGCCGGACAGGGTCTCGCTGAAGCTTTCTTT	CAGQGLAEAFF
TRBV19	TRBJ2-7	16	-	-	TGTGCCAGTAGTAGGGGCGGGGGCCGCAATTACTACGAGCAGTACTTC	CASSRGGGRNYYEQYF
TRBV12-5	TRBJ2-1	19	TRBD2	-	TGTGCTAGTGGTTTGATATTGTCTAGCGGGAGAACCGCCTACAATGAGCAGTTCTTC	CASGLILSSGRTAYNEQFF
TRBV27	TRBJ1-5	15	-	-	TGTGCCAGCAGTATGAATGCAGGGGAAGGACAGCCCCAGCATTTT	CASSMNAGEGQPQHF
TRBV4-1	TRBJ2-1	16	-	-	TGCGCCAGCAGCCAAGACGACAACGGACTATACAATGAGCAGTTCTTC	CASSQDDNGLYNEQFF
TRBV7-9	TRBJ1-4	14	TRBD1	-	TGTGCCAGCAGCTCCCAGGGGGCCGGTGAAAAACTGTTTTTT	CASSSQGAGEKLFF
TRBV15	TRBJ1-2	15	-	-	TGTGCCACCAGCAGAGCCGACAGTCCGGGCTATGGCTACACCTTC	CATSRADSPGYGYTF
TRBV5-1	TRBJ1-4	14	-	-	TGCGCCAGCAGCTTGGAGGGGTTTCGGGAAAAACTGTTTTTT	CASSLEGFREKLFF
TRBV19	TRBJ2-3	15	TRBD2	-	TGTGCCAGTAAGAATAGCGGGGGATACACAGATACGCAGTATTTT	CASKNSGGYTDTQYF
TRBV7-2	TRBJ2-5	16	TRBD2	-	TGTGCCAGCAGCTCCCTAGCGGGACCCCTCCAAGAGACCCAGTACTTC	CASSSLAGPLQETQYF
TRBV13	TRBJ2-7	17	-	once	TGTGCCAGCAGCTCCCCCGATAGGTCAGGGAGGGGGTACGAGCAGTACTTC	CASSSPDRSGRGYEQYF
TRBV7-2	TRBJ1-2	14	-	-	TGTGCCAGCAGCCGCCGACAGATCAACTATGGCTACACCTTC	CASSRRQINYGYTF
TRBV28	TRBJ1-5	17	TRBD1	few	TGTGCCAGCAGTCCCCGGGACAGGGTCCCGCGCAATCAGCCCCAGCATTTT	CASSPRDRVPRNQPQHF
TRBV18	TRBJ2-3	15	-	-	TGTGCCAGCTCACCACCGGATAGGGGGACAGATACGCAGTATTTT	CASSPPDRGTDTQYF
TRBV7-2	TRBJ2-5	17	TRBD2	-	TGTGCCAGCAGCTCCCGACTCGCGACGGGAGGGATTGAGACCCAGTACTTC	CASSSRLATGGIETQYF
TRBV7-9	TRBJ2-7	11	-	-	TGTGCCAGCAGTTTGTCGTCCGGGCAGTACTTC	CASSLSSGQYF
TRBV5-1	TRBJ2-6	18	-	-	TGCGCCAGCACCCACATGGCCAGTTCTCTCTCTGGGGCCAACGTCCTGACTTTC	CASTHMASSLSGANVLTF
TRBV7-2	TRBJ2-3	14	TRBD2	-	TGTGCCAGCAGCTTTGGGACTAGCCGGGATACGCAGTATTTT	CASSFGTSRDTQYF
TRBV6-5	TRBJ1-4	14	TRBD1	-	TGTGCCAGCAGGAAACAGGGGGGGTATGAAAAACTGTTTTTT	CASRKQGGYEKLFF
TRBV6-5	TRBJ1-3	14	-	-	TGTGCCAGCAGAAGGAGGAGCTCTGGAAACACCATATATTTT	CASRRRSSGNTIYF
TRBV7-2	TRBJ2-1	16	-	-	TGTGCCAGCAGCTTTACGGGAGCGCGTAGTGGCAATGAGCAGTTCTTC	CASSFTGARSGNEQFF
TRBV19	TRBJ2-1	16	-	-	TGTGCCAGTAGAAATAGCTGGGCCGTGACAGGCAATGAGCAGTTCTTC	CASRNSWAVTGNEQFF
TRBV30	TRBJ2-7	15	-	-	TGTGCCTGGAGTGCAGGGTCGGTTATGGCCTACGAGCAGTACTTC	CAWSAGSVMAYEQYF
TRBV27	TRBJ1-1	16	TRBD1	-	TGTGCCAGCAGTCGCAGACCGACAGGGGTGGACACTGAAGCTTTCTTT	CASSRRPTGVDTEAFF
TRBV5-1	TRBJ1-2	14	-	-	TGCGCCAGCAGCTCCAGGTACCCTAACTATGGCTACACCTTC	CASSSRYPNYGYTF
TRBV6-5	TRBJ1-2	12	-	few	TGTGCCAGCAGTTACTCAGGGGTCGGCTACACCTTC	CASSYSGVGYTF
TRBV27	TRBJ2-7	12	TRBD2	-	TGTGCCAGCAGTTCTAGCGGCTACGAGCAGTACTTC	CASSSSGYEQYF
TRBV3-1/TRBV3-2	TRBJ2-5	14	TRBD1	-	TGTGCCAGCAGTCAAACGACAGGGGGAGAGACCCAGTACTTC	CASSQTTGGETQYF
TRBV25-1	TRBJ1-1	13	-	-	TGTGCCAGCTGGGGGCAGGGCTCATTTGAAGCTTTCTTT	CASWGQGSFEAFF
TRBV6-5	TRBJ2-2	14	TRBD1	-	TGTGCCACGTTGGGACAGGGGGCAACCGGGGAGCTGTTTTTT	CATLGQGATGELFF
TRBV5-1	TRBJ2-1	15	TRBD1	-	TGCGCCAGCAGCTTGGTACAGGGGGCGCGGAATGAGCAGTTCTTC	CASSLVQGARNEQFF
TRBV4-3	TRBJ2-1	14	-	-	TGCGCCAGCAGCCAAGGATATAGAGCGGTTGAGCAGTTCTTC	CASSQGYRAVEQFF
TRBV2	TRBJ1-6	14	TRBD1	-	TGTGCCAGGGGCCGGACAGGGGAAGATTCACCCCTCCACTTT	CARGRTGEDSPLHF